One and the same sample provided the 3 T cell receptor beta chains below, sequenced in a study of T cells in Graves' hyperthyroidism and ophthalmopathy. RNA transcripts were the template for amplifying TCR beta CDR3 regions. The TCR CDR3 first-round RT-PCR relied on the HTBI primer set. Via MiXCR, TCRdb re-called the multiplex PCR reads, giving one row per CDR3 protein. The profile shows under 350,000 distinct CDR3 sequences, about 20% of them singletons. Sequencing used blood. These receptors came from a woman aged 50 to 65 with Graves' hyperthyroidism.

In this sample, this clonotype turned up a few times. The CDR3 DNA reads as TGCGCCAGCACTCCCCACACCGGGGAGCTGTTTTTT. Protein sequence: CASTPHTGELFF. This rearrangement joins TRBV5-1 to TRBJ2-2; no clear D. CDR3 length: 12 amino acids. Per germline, CDR1 SGHRS and CDR2 YFSETQ. V lost 6 bases, J lost 3 bases, and 6 bases lay in between.

This clonotype was seen ten or more times. The CDR3 is CASTRGETQYF. Here the CDR3 DNA reads TGTGCCAGCACCAGGGGAGAGACCCAGTACTTC. The chain joins TRBV2 to TRBJ2-5, with a weak D call TRBD1 (6 bases). This CDR3 spans 11 amino acids. Germline V gives CDR1 SNHLY, CDR2 FYNNEI. Trimming cost V 7 bases and J 4 bases, with 7 bases left between them.

This clonotype was detected ten times or more. The V gene is TRBV19, the J gene TRBJ2-5, with 9 bases lining up with TRBD1. The ends lost 6 bases at V and 0 bases at J; junction bases unmatched: 8. Germline CDR1 reads LNHDA; CDR2 reads SQIVND (reference sequence). The CDR3 contains 16 residues. The chain's CDR3 is CASSLPGQGYQETQYF. The CDR3 DNA reads TGTGCCAGTAGCCTCCCGGGACAGGGATACCAAGAGACCCAGTACTTC.